A single sample is the source of the 8 T cell receptor beta chains below, sequenced in a study of blood T cells in healthy people across ages. The authors ran a second PCR of about 7 to 11 cycles using a sample-barcoded 5' primer and a J-beta primer mix. Via MiXCR, TCRdb re-called the 5' RACE reads, giving one row per CDR3 protein. The sample has approximately 1,000,000 distinct CDR3 sequences, 40% to 50% seen once. Sequencing input: blood. The receptors stem from a woman aged 60-75 years in good health.

The table lists this clonotype with a few counts. This chain joins TRBV6-2 or TRBV6-3 and TRBJ2-1; 8 bases map to TRBD2. The last part of the DNA fits TRBJ2-7 better; the J call may be wrong. The CDR3 spans 15 residues. CDR1 is MNHEY and CDR2 is SVGEGT in the germline V gene. Written as DNA, the CDR3 is TGTGCCAGCAGGCCAAGCGGGAGCTCCTACAATGAGCAGTACTTC. Protein product: CASRPSGSSYNEQYF.

CDR3 nucleotides: TGTGCCAGCAGCGTAACACTAGCGTTAACCGGGGAGCTGTTTTTT. It encodes CASSVTLALTGELFF. The chain has TRBV9 and TRBJ2-2; TRBD2 aligns across 7 bases. The ends lost 1 base at V and 5 bases at J; junction bases unmatched: 5. The CDR3 totals 15 residues. Germline CDR1 SGDLS, CDR2 YYNGEE.

This clonotype was seen only once. The rearrangement links TRBV30 to TRBJ1-4, with D uncertain. V was trimmed by 4 bases and J by 0 bases, leaving 12 bases between them. This CDR3 spans 15 amino acids. Germline lookup yields CDR1 GTSNPN and CDR2 SVGIG (reference sequence). In DNA, the CDR3 is TGTGCCTGGACCGGCGGCGTTGCAACTAATGAAAAACTGTTTTTT. Translation gives CAWTGGVATNEKLFF.

This clonotype was observed a single time. The chain couples TRBV15 to TRBJ2-7, with no clear D. V gave up 1 base and J gave up 0 bases, with 4 bases separating them. This CDR3 is 13 amino acids long. Germline V lookup: CDR1 LNHNV, CDR2 YYDKDF (reference sequence). The chain's CDR3 is CATSRVPSYEQYF. The CDR3, as DNA: TGTGCCACCAGCAGAGTACCCTCCTACGAGCAGTACTTC.

The chain joins TRBV2 to TRBJ2-5; perhaps TRBD1 as D (5 bases). TRBJ2-7 matches the DNA end more closely, so the J call is doubtful. The germline CDR1 and CDR2 sequences are SNHLY and FYNNEI. This CDR3 is built from 11 residues. CDR3 coding DNA: TGTGCCAGCACGGACAACTACGAGCAGTACTTC. Its protein is CASTDNYEQYF.

J is TRBJ2-5 and V is TRBV28; D possibly corresponds to TRBD1 (5 bases). The V gene lost 7 bases and the J gene lost 4 bases, with 10 bases spanning the gap. Germline V gives CDR1 MDHEN, CDR2 SYDVKM. The CDR3 length is 12 residues. CDR3 nucleotide sequence: TGTGCCAGCAATACAGGCCCAGAGACCCAGTACTTC. This gives the protein CASNTGPETQYF.

This clonotype was counted between two and nine times. This chain links TRBV27 with TRBJ1-2; 7 bases align to TRBD1. CDR1 is MNHEY, CDR2 SMNVEV, per germline (reference sequence). With 2 bases clipped from V and 8 bases from J, the junction kept 8 bases outside the gene matches. The CDR3 is 14 residues long. CDR3 region: CASSLNTGEGGYTF. CDR3 sequence (DNA): TGTGCCAGCAGTTTAAACACAGGGGAAGGAGGCTACACCTTC.

Here the CDR3 reads CASSLGTGSYRLFF. In DNA, the CDR3 is TGTGCCAGCAGCTTAGGGACAGGGAGTTATCGACTGTTTTTT. The chain recombines TRBV13 with TRBJ1-4; TRBD1 aligns across 7 bases. Germline CDR1 reads PRHDT; CDR2 reads FYEKMQ (reference sequence). The CDR3 extends over 14 amino acids. Unmatched junction bases numbered 8, after V lost 0 bases and J lost 13 bases.